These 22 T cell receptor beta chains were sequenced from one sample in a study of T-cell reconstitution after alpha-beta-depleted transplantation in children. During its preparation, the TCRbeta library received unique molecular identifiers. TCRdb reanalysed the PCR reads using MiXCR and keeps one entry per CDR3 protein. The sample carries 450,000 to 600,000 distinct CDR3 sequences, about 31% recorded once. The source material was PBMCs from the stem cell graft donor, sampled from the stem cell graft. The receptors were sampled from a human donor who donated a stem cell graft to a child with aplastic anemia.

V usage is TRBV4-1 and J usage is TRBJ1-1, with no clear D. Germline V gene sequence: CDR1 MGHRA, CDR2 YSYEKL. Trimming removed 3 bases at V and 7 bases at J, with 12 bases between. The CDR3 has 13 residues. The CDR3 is CASSQDGRGEAFF. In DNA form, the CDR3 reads TGCGCCAGCAGCCAGGACGGACGGGGTGAAGCTTTCTTT.

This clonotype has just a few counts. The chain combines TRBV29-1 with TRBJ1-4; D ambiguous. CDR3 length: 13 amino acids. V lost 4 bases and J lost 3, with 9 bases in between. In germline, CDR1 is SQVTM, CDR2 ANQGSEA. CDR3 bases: TGCAGCGTTGTCACAGCTTCTAATGAAAAACTGTTTTTT. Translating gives CSVVTASNEKLFF.

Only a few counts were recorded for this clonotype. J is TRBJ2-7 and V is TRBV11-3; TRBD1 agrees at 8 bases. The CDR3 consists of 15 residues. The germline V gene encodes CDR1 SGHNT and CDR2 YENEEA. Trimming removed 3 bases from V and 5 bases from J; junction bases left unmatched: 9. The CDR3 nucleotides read TGTGCCAGCAGCTTGGGCCCTACAGGGGGAAACGAGCAGTACTTC. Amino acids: CASSLGPTGGNEQYF.

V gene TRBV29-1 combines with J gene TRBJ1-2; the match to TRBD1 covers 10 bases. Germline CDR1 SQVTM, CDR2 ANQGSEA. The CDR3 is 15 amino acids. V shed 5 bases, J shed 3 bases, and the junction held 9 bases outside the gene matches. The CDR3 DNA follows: TGCAGCGTTCGTTCAGACAGGGGGCGCGACTATGGCTACACCTTC. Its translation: CSVRSDRGRDYGYTF.

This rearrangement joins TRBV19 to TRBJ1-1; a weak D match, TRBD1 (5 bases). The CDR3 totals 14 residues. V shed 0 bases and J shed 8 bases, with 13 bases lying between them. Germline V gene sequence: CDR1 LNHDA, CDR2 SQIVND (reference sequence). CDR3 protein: CASSIDRRGAEAFF. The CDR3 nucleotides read TGTGCCAGTAGTATAGACAGAAGGGGTGCGGAAGCTTTCTTT.

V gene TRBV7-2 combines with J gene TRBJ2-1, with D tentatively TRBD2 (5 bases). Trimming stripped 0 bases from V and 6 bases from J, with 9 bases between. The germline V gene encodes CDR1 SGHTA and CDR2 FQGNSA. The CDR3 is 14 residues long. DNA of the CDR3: TGTGCCAGCAGCTTAGCCGGACTTGGCAATGAGCAGTTCTTC. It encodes CASSLAGLGNEQFF.

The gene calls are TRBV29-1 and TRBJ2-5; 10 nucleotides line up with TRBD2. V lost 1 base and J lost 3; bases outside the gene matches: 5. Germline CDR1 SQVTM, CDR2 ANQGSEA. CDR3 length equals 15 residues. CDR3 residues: CSVEGETSGEETQYF. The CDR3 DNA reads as TGCAGCGTTGAAGGGGAAACTAGCGGGGAAGAGACCCAGTACTTC.

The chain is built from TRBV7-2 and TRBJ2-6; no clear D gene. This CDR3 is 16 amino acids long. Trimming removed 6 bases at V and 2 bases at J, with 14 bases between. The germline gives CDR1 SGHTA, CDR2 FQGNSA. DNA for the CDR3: TGTGCCAGCAGTAGGGCGGTAAACACTGGGGCCAACGTCCTGACTTTC. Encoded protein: CASSRAVNTGANVLTF.

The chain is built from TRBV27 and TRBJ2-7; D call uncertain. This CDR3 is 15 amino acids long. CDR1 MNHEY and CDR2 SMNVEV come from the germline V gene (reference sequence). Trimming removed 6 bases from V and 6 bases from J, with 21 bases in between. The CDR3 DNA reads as TGTGCCAGCAGACCTACCGGGTCCCCGGCAGGCGAGCAGTACTTC. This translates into CASRPTGSPAGEQYF.

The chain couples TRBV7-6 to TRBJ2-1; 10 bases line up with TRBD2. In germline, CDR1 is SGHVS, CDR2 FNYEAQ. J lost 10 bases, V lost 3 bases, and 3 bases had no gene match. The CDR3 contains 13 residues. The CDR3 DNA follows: TGTGCCAGCAGCTTTCAGCGGGAGGGGGAGCAGTTCTTC. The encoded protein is CASSFQREGEQFF.

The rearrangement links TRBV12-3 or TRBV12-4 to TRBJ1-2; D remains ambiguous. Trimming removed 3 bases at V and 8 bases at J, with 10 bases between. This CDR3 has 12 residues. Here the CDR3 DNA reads TGTGCCAGCAGTTTTGGGATCCAGGGCTACACCTTC. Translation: CASSFGIQGYTF.

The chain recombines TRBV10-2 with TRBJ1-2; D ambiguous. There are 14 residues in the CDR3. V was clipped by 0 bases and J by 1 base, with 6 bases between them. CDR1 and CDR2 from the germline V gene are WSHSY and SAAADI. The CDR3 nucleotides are TGCGCCAGCAGTGAGTCGGACGTTAACTATGGCTACACCTTC. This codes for CASSESDVNYGYTF.

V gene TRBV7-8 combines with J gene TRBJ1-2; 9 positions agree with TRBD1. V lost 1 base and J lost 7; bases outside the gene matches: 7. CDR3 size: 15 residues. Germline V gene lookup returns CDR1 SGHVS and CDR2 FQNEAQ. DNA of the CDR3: TGTGCCAGCAGCTTAGGACAGGGGGGCATAGGTGGCTACACCTTC. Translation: CASSLGQGGIGGYTF.

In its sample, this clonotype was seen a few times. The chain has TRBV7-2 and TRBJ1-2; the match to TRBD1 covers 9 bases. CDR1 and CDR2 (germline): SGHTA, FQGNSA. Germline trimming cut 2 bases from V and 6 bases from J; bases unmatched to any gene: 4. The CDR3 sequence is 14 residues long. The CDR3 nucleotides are TGTGCCAGCAGCTTACGGGACAGGGTGGATGGCTACACCTTC. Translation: CASSLRDRVDGYTF.

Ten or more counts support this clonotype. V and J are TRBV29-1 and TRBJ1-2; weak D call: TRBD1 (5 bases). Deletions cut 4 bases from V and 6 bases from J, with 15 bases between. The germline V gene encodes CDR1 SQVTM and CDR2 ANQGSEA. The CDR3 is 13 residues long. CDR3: CSVGAGVGDGYTF. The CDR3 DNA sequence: TGCAGCGTTGGAGCTGGGGTGGGGGATGGCTACACCTTC.

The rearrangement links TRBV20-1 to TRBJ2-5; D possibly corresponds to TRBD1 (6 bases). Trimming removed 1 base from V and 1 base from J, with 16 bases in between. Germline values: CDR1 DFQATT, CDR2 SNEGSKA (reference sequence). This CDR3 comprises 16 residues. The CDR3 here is CSARGSARGVQETQYF. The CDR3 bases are TGCAGTGCTAGAGGTTCGGCCAGGGGAGTCCAAGAGACCCAGTACTTC.

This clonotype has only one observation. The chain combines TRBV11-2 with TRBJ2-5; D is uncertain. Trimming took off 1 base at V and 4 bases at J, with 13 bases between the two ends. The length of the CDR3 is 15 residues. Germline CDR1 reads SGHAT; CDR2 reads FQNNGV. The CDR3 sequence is CASSLGHKKGETQYF. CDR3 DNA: TGTGCCAGCAGCTTAGGGCATAAAAAAGGAGAGACCCAGTACTTC.

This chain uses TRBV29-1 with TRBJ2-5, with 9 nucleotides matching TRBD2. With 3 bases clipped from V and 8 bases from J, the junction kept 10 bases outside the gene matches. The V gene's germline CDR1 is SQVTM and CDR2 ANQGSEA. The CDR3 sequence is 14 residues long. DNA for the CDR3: TGCAGCGTTGAGGTAGCGGGAGTCCACAGAACCCAGTACTTC. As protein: CSVEVAGVHRTQYF.

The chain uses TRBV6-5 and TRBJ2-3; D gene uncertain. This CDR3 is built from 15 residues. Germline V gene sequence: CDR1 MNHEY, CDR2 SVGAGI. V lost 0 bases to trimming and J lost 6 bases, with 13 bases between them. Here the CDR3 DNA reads TGTGCCAGCAGTTACTCGGGAAGGGTCGGGGATACGCAGTATTTT. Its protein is CASSYSGRVGDTQYF.

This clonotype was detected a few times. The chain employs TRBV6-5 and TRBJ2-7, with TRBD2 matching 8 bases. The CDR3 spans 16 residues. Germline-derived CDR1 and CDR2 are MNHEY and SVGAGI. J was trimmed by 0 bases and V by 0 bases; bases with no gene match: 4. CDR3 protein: CASSYSSSGISYEQYF. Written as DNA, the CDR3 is TGTGCCAGCAGTTACTCGAGTAGCGGGATCTCCTACGAGCAGTACTTC.

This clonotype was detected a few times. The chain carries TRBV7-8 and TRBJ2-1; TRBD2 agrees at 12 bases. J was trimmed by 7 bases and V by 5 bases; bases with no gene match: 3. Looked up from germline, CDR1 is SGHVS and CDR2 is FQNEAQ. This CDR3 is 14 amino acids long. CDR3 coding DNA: TGTGCCAGCAGCCCGACTAGCGGGAGAAATGAGCAGTTCTTC. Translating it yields CASSPTSGRNEQFF.

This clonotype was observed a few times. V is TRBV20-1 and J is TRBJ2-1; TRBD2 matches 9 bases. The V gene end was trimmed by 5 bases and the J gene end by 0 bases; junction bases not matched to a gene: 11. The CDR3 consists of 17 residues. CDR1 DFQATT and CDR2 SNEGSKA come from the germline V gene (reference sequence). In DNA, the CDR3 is TGCAGTGCTCGAAGAGTCCTTAGCGGGAGCTCCTACAATGAGCAGTTCTTC. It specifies CSARRVLSGSSYNEQFF.